This T cell receptor (beta chain) was sequenced in a study of T-cell memory formation after mild COVID-19. This clonotype was counted a few times. The CDR3 has 16 amino acids. Per germline, CDR1 DFQATT and CDR2 SNEGSKA (reference sequence). The V and J ends lost 0 bases and 3 bases respectively, with 15 bases between them. In TCRdb, the 5' RACE reads were re-called with MiXCR into one record per CDR3 protein. The sample records 350,000 to 450,000 distinct CDR3 sequences, approximately 24% being singletons. The source is an adult woman who had mild COVID-19 (a few samples of this study predate the infection). Cell type and time point are not known. This chain links TRBV20-1 with TRBJ1-5; D perhaps matches TRBD1 (5 bases). Specimen: PBMCs or a T cell subset sorted from them (not recorded which). For the CDR3, the DNA is TGCAGTGCTAGAGATGGGGGGGATTGGAACAATCAGCCCCAGCATTTT. It codes for CSARDGGDWNNQPQHF.